This T cell receptor (beta chain) derives from a study of blood T cell repertoires in COVID-19. The CDR3 consists of 17 residues. Trimming removed 4 bases from V and 1 base from J, with 19 bases in between. The V gene's germline CDR1 is SGHRS and CDR2 YFSETQ. This clone was observed a handful of times. Libraries were prepared by immunoSEQ multiplex PCR; TCRdb keeps only in-frame clonotypes and omits some of them. The profile shows 100,000 to 150,000 clones, under 90% of them singletons. V gene TRBV5-1 combines with J gene TRBJ2-3; TRBD2 might be the D (6 bases). The sample taken for sequencing was PBMCs or T cells enriched from blood (not recorded which). This clonotype originated in a middle-aged man with acute COVID-19. The CDR3: CASSRGSRGGGTDTQYF. DNA of the CDR3: TGCGCCAGCAGCCGGGGGTCCCGGGGCGGGGGCACAGATACGCAGTATTTT.